The T cell receptor beta chain under discussion was sequenced for a study of CD8+ T cells in alopecia areata. Looking at the study overall: Those treated were given oral tofacitinib at 5 to 10 mg twice daily. Overall study findings and caveats: Between patients, shared TCR sequences were less clear than in mice. This was possibly due in part to HLA diversity in the patient population.

Once RNA had been extracted, it was reverse transcribed into cDNA to act as the sequencing template. Clones were sequenced by immunoSEQ multiplex PCR, and TCRdb holds only the in-frame ones, with some missing. Seen here are 150,000 to 250,000 clones, 60% to 70% observed once, and the top ten hold 3% to 3.5%. Treatment indicated: oral pan-JAK inhibitor, 5-10 mg twice daily. Lesional scalp punch biopsies and peripheral blood came from alopecia areata patients. This clone has more than one count but fewer than ten. Its antigen is currently unknown. CDR3 length: 10 amino acids. Germline lookup yields CDR1 SQVTM and CDR2 ANQGSEA. The V end lost 8 bases, the J end lost 5 bases, and 9 bases lay between the germline ends.

This TCR was recovered from a human donor with alopecia areata. Sequencing was performed on CD4+ T cells sorted from blood, taken at week 4, from a patient treated with tofacitinib. V usage is TRBV29-1 and J usage is TRBJ2-5; the D is unclear. This CDR3 is CSTRHETQYF. CDR3 in DNA: TGCAGCACCCGCCACGAGACCCAGTACTTC.